Detailed here is one T cell receptor beta chain. The antigen remains undetermined. Clones were sequenced by immunoSEQ multiplex PCR, and TCRdb holds only the in-frame ones, with some missing. In the table there are tens of thousands of clones, approximately 91% of which are singletons. Losses at the gene ends were 6 bases for V and 0 bases for J; bases not matched to a gene: 10. This CDR3 is 16 amino acids long. Germline values: CDR1 MNHEY, CDR2 SMNVEV (reference sequence). The record originates from a study of resident and recirculating memory T cells in vitiligo. Study results and limitations: No single dominant TCR clone appeared; lesion clonality varied.

No vitiligo treatment was given during the prior three months. The TCR comes from a male donor with vitiligo. What was sequenced was blood. The V call is TRBV27, the J call TRBJ1-1; the match to TRBD1 covers 7 bases. The CDR3 spells CASRDPTGPMNTEAFF. The CDR3 DNA sequence: TGTGCCAGCAGAGATCCGACAGGGCCAATGAACACTGAAGCTTTCTTT.